Following are 2 T cell receptor beta chains from one sample sequenced in a study of cytomegalovirus exposure and HLA in healthy donors. The PCR ran on 60 Vbeta and 13 Jbeta primers. The table came from immunoSEQ multiplex PCR; TCRdb's copy has only in-frame clones and leaves some out. This table holds 150,000 or so clones. Specimen: PBMCs. The receptors originated from a woman aged 50 to 60 in good health and CMV-seronegative.

The chain recombines TRBV7-9 with TRBJ1-2; D not resolved. Germline CDR1 SEHNR, CDR2 FQNEAQ (reference sequence). CDR3 size: 14 residues. Trimming cost V 1 base and J 2 bases, with 8 bases left between them. CDR3 in amino acids: CASSLGWENYGYTF. The DNA for the CDR3 is TGTGCCAGCAGCTTAGGGTGGGAGAACTATGGCTACACCTTC.

This rearrangement joins TRBV5-1 to TRBJ1-6, with 8 bases aligning to TRBD1. Germline V gene lookup returns CDR1 SGHRS and CDR2 YFSETQ. V gave up 4 bases and J gave up 7 bases; unmatched junction bases: 7. The CDR3 is 15 residues long. The CDR3 sequence is CASSPDRARNSPLHF. CDR3 nucleotide sequence: TGCGCCAGCAGCCCGGACAGGGCCAGGAATTCACCCCTCCACTTT.